This TCR beta chain was documented in a study of shared clonotypes between healthy human individuals. Study results and limitations: A few donors held about 5% of naive CD4 clonotypes in common. Only a few donors were included, so the genetic and exposure-history diversity represented was limited. Generally, naive subsets came out with larger estimated richness than memory subsets.

V was trimmed by 5 bases and J by 5 bases, leaving 13 bases between them. Per germline, CDR1 SGHTS and CDR2 YDEGEE. CDR3 length: 14 amino acids. As for this clone: Its target is not known.

Once extracted for a subset, genomic DNA was divided evenly among several immunoSEQ plates. Clones were sequenced by immunoSEQ multiplex PCR, and TCRdb holds only the in-frame ones, with some missing. In the table there are 1 million to 1.2 million clones, approximately 80% of which are singletons. The TCR originated in a man aged 18 to 30 in good health. Some clones in this sample may be carry-over from other donors' samples. The chain recombines TRBV5-8 with TRBJ1-4, with D uncertain. The source material was memory CD4+ T cells from PBMCs. Subset described: CD45RA-negative fraction. The DNA of the CDR3 is TGTGCCAGCAGTCCGGGGTCCCTGAATGAAAAACTGTTTTTT. It is translated as CASSPGSLNEKLFF.